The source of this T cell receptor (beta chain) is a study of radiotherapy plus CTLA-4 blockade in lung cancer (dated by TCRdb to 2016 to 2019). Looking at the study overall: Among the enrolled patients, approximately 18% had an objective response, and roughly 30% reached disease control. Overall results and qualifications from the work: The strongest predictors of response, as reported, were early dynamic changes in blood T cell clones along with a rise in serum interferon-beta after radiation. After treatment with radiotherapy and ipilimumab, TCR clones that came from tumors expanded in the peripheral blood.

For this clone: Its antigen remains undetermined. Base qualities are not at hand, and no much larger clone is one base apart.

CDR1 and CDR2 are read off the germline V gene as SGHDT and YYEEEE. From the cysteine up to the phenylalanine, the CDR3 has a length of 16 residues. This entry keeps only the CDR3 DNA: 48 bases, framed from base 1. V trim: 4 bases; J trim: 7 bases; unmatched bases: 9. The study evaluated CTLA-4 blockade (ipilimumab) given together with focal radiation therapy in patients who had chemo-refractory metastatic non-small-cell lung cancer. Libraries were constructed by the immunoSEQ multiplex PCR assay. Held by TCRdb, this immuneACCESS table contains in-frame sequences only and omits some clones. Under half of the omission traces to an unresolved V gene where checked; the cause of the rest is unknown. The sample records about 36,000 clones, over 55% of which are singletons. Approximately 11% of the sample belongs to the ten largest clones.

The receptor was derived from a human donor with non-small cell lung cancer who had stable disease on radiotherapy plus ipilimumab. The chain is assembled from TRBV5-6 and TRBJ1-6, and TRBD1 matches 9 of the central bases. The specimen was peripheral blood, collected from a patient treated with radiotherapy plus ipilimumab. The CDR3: CASSVGPGTGNSPLHF. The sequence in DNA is TGTGCCAGCAGCGTAGGACCCGGGACAGGGAATTCACCCCTCCACTTT.